Sequencing of this TCR beta chain was carried out in a study of radiotherapy plus CTLA-4 blockade in lung cancer. In germline, CDR1 is SGHRS, CDR2 YFSETQ. The CDR3 sequence is 12 residues long. Trimming removed 4 bases at V and 1 base at J, with 6 bases between. This clone was detected a few times. Its antigen is still unknown. Study-wide results and limits: Subsequent to radiotherapy plus ipilimumab, tumor-derived TCR clones underwent expansion in blood.

Some clones are missing from TCRdb's copy, which holds only in-frame ones; the method was immunoSEQ multiplex PCR. Seen here are more than 55,000 clones, about 80% observed once, and the top ten hold 3.5% to 4%. The TCR sequence derives from a human donor with non-small cell lung cancer who had a partial response to radiotherapy plus ipilimumab. The sequenced sample was peripheral blood, obtained from a patient treated with radiotherapy plus ipilimumab. This chain links TRBV5-1 with TRBJ2-7, with D possibly matching TRBD2 (6 bases). The chain's CDR3 is CASSAGSYEQYF. CDR3 DNA sequence: TGCGCCAGCAGCGCGGGGTCCTACGAGCAGTACTTC.